The T cell receptor beta chain described here comes from a study of regulatory T cells in long-lasting Graves disease. The V end lost 11 bases, the J end lost 5 bases, and 15 bases lay between the germline ends. Germline V gives CDR1 MDHEN, CDR2 SYDVKM. The CDR3 consists of 12 residues. Building the TCR beta libraries relied on iRepertoire HTBI primers, and CDR3 regions underwent Arm-PCR. Via MiXCR, TCRdb re-called the multiplex PCR reads, giving one row per CDR3 protein. This table holds 580,000 or so distinct CDR3 sequences, about 16% found once. Time point of the sample: newly diagnosed GD, antithyroid drugs for less than 3 months. RNA from PBMCs was the source of the TCR library. These data were also filed under a second study, of T cells in Graves' hyperthyroidism and ophthalmopathy.

This sequence joins TRBV28 and TRBJ2-5; D is unclear. This clonotype originated in a man aged 18 to 30 with Graves disease. The sequencing used peripheral blood mononuclear cells (PBMCs), collected at new diagnosis, from a patient treated with antithyroid drugs. The CDR3 here is CAVPLGMETQYF. The CDR3 coding sequence is TGTGCCGTGCCTTTGGGGATGGAGACCCAGTACTTC. Supplemented by reference TRBV28 and TRBJ2-5, the full variable domain reads DVKVTQSSRYLVKRTGEKVFLECVQDMDHENMFWYRQDPGLGLRLIYFSYDVKMKEKGDIPEGYSVSREKKERFSLILESASTNQTSMYLCAVPLGMETQYFGPGTRLLVL.